This T cell receptor (beta chain) was found in a study of shared clonotypes between healthy human individuals. General observations from the study: Roughly 5% of naive CD4 clonotypes were common to four donors.

The junction had 9 bases not matched to a gene; V was cut back by 6 bases and J by 4 bases. This CDR3 region has 15 residues. The germline V gene encodes CDR1 LNHDA and CDR2 SQIVND (reference sequence). Only in-frame clones appear in the TCRdb table, and some are missing; sequencing was by immunoSEQ multiplex PCR. The table has over 950,000 clones, about 72% seen once. Concerning this clone itself: The antigen is undetermined.

The sample taken for sequencing was memory CD4+ T cells from PBMCs. As to subset: CD45RA-negative fraction. The sequence was obtained from a young man in good health. Some clones in this sample may be carry-over from other donors' samples. The chain has TRBV19 and TRBJ2-7; 10 positions agree with TRBD1. As DNA, the CDR3 is TGTGCCAGTAGCCTGACAGGGGGCGCGGGTTACGAGCAGTACTTC. Amino acids: CASSLTGGAGYEQYF.